The 16 T cell receptor beta chains below were found in one sample sequenced in a study of vaccination and CD4 T cells after COVID-19. Their cognate antigens are unknown. Oncomine TCR Beta short-read sequencing was applied to DNA from cultured CD4+ T cells. A single record per CDR3 protein comes from TCRdb applying MiXCR to the PCR reads. The table records about 24,000 distinct CDR3 sequences, under 50% of them present only once. Time point in this sample: late sampling 161 to 241 days after vaccination in a few convalescent patients. Specified treatment: roughly ten-day PBMC culture with coronavirus spike peptide pools or control peptides (ViraFEST assay). The sequenced sample was CD4+ T cells from blood, cultured in vitro, obtained about 7 months after SARS-CoV-2 vaccination. Receptor source: a human donor who had recovered from COVID-19.

This clonotype was counted between two and nine times. This chain links TRBV28 with TRBJ1-5; D not certain. V lost 6 bases to trimming and J lost 1 base, with 19 bases between them. This CDR3 region has 17 residues. CDR1 and CDR2 (germline): MDHEN, SYDVKM. The CDR3 loop reads CASRPGDWGQSNQPQHF. In nucleotides, the CDR3 is TGTGCCAGCAGACCCGGGGATTGGGGTCAGAGCAATCAGCCCCAGCATTTT.

This chain joins TRBV19 and TRBJ1-2; TRBD1 aligns across 8 bases. With V trimmed by 6 bases and J by 3 bases, 6 bases remained unmatched. CDR1 is LNHDA, CDR2 SQIVND, per germline (reference sequence). CDR3 length: 14 residues. CDR3 residues: CASSRGQGDYGYTF. As DNA, the CDR3 is TGTGCCAGTAGCAGAGGACAGGGCGACTATGGCTACACCTTC.

Only a few counts were recorded for this clonotype. V is TRBV14 and J is TRBJ2-7, with unresolved D. Trimming pared 4 bases from V and 1 base from J, leaving 8 bases between. Germline V CDR1 and CDR2: SGHDN, FVKESK. The CDR3 extends over 13 amino acids. CDR3 DNA: TGTGCCAGCAGCCGTAACTCTTCCTACGAGCAGTACTTC. Translation gives CASSRNSSYEQYF.

The chain recombines TRBV6-4 with TRBJ1-5; a possible D gene is TRBD1 (5 bases). V lost 6 bases, J lost 2 bases, and 17 bases lay in between. Germline V gene sequence: CDR1 MRHNA, CDR2 SNTAGT. This CDR3 region has 16 residues. CDR3 sequence: CASSSRGGVGNQPQHF. The CDR3 DNA reads TGTGCCAGCAGCAGTAGGGGAGGGGTTGGCAATCAGCCCCAGCATTTT.

The chain joins TRBV20-1 to TRBJ2-7, with 7 nucleotides matching TRBD1. The CDR3 is 12 amino acids. CDR1 and CDR2 (germline): DFQATT, SNEGSKA (reference sequence). Trimming cost V 5 bases and J 5 bases; bases outside gene matches: 6. The CDR3 reads CSAAGGSDEQYF. In DNA, the CDR3 is TGCAGTGCTGCAGGGGGATCAGACGAGCAGTACTTC.

CDR3 coding DNA: TGTGCCAGCAGTTTAGGGGGGGGCCAAGAGACCCAGTACTTC. Protein sequence: CASSLGGGQETQYF. This chain connects TRBV12-3 or TRBV12-4 to TRBJ2-5; 7 positions match TRBD2. The CDR3 extends over 14 amino acids. J gave up 1 base and V 1 base, and 0 bases lay outside the gene matches.

This chain joins TRBV19 and TRBJ2-5, with 7 bases identical to TRBD1. Germline loops: CDR1 LNHDA, CDR2 SQIVND (reference sequence). This CDR3 contains 13 residues. Trimming took 5 bases from V and 4 from J; bases not matched to a gene: 4. The CDR3 sequence: CASSSWDRETQYF. In DNA, the CDR3 is TGTGCCAGTAGTTCCTGGGACAGAGAGACCCAGTACTTC.

This clonotype appeared a few times. No DNA is shown, since the ends of the CDR3 on it are uncertain; the CDR3 is the one TCRdb lists. The gene calls are TRBV7-5 and TRBJ2-3. TRBV7-5 is described as a pseudogene. The CDR3 length equals 15 residues, ends included. This chain's CDR3 is CISVPEAFSADTQYF.

V gene TRBV20-1 combines with J gene TRBJ2-5; TRBD2 agrees at 11 bases. In germline, CDR1 is DFQATT, CDR2 SNEGSKA (reference sequence). The CDR3 is 14 amino acids. Trimming cost V 6 bases and J 2 bases; bases outside gene matches: 5. The CDR3 sequence is CSAPSSGRQETQYF. The CDR3, as DNA: TGCAGTGCGCCCTCTAGCGGGAGGCAAGAGACCCAGTACTTC.

J is TRBJ2-5 and V is TRBV27, with TRBD2 matching over 8 bases. Germline trimming cut 6 bases from V and 2 bases from J; bases unmatched to any gene: 2. Per the germline V gene, CDR1 is MNHEY and CDR2 is SMNVEV (reference sequence). The CDR3 loop spans 13 amino acids. This CDR3 is CASRTSAQETQYF. The CDR3 nucleotides read TGTGCCAGCAGGACTAGCGCTCAAGAGACCCAGTACTTC.

This clonotype showed up just once. V usage is TRBV19 and J usage is TRBJ1-1; tentative D call: TRBD1 (5 bases). Trimming shortened V by 3 bases and J by 1 base, and 15 bases separated the two germline ends. The CDR3 is 16 residues long. Germline CDR1 LNHDA, CDR2 SQIVND (reference sequence). The CDR3 DNA follows: TGTGCCAGTAGTATTATGGGACGTGTGTCGAACACTGAAGCTTTCTTT. Translating gives CASSIMGRVSNTEAFF.

This clonotype has more than one count but fewer than ten. The chain carries TRBV20-1 and TRBJ2-7; D is uncertain. The germline CDR1 and CDR2 sequences are DFQATT and SNEGSKA (reference sequence). The CDR3 length is 11 residues. Deletions cut 6 bases from V and 3 bases from J, with 9 bases between. The CDR3 loop reads CSAILFYEQYF. CDR3 nucleotides: TGCAGTGCCATTCTATTCTACGAGCAGTACTTC.

This clonotype was seen a few times. V is TRBV7-2 and J is TRBJ2-1; 9 nucleotides agree with TRBD2. The germline CDR1 and CDR2 sequences are SGHTA and FQGNSA. Losses at the gene ends were 2 bases for V and 4 bases for J; bases not matched to a gene: 3. This CDR3 region has 15 residues. The CDR3 spells CASSLLAGMYNEQFF. CDR3 nucleotide sequence: TGTGCCAGCAGCTTACTAGCGGGAATGTACAATGAGCAGTTCTTC.

The chain couples TRBV19 to TRBJ1-2; D not certain. Per the germline V gene, CDR1 is LNHDA and CDR2 is SQIVND (reference sequence). The CDR3 covers 13 residues. The V gene lost 2 bases and the J gene lost 4 bases, with 8 bases spanning the gap. This chain's CDR3 is CASSILVGYGYTF. CDR3 nucleotides: TGTGCCAGTAGTATACTTGTCGGCTATGGCTACACCTTC.

The chain combines TRBV30 with TRBJ2-5, with TRBD2 identical over 10 bases. V lost 2 bases, J lost 5 bases, and 8 bases stayed unmatched. This CDR3 has 15 amino acids. Germline CDR1 reads GTSNPN; CDR2 reads SVGIG (reference sequence). CDR3 nucleotides: TGTGCCTGGAGTCTCCAGCGGGAGGGCCGCGAGACCCAGTACTTC. The encoded protein is CAWSLQREGRETQYF.

The chain has TRBV7-9 and TRBJ2-7, with D perhaps TRBD1 (6 bases). The CDR3 is 13 residues long. From germline, CDR1 is SEHNR and CDR2 FQNEAQ (reference sequence). The V end lost 6 bases, the J end lost 3 bases, and 12 bases lay between the germline ends. CDR3 sequence (DNA): TGTGCCAGCAGATCCGTGGACAGCTACGAGCAGTACTTC. It codes for CASRSVDSYEQYF.